The T cell receptor beta chain described here comes from a study of OX40 agonist ivuxolimab in advanced cancers. Study as a whole: Three dose-escalation patients had partial responses: one with hepatocellular carcinoma and two with cutaneous melanoma. Study results and limitations: The expanded peripheral T cells' antigen specificity was not determined. Doses of 0.1 to 3.0 mg/kg were accompanied by clonal expansion of CD4+ and CD8+ blood T cells by week 6. The average count of expanded clones was higher among CD8+ T cells than among CD4+.

A remark on this clone: No antigen is known for it.

Repertoires were generated with immunoSEQ multiplex PCR, while TCRdb's copy carries only in-frame clones and drops some. The data show around 90,000 clones, with about 87% seen just once and roughly 4.9% held by the top ten. Germline-derived CDR1 and CDR2 are MNHNS and SASEGT. V lost 2 bases, J lost 3 bases, and 7 bases lay in between. This CDR3 is built from 13 residues. This sequence was found in an adult with an advanced solid tumor such as melanoma, head and neck, liver or kidney cancer. This rearrangement joins TRBV6-1 to TRBJ1-1; D uncertain. The sample was CD4+ or CD8+ T cells sorted from blood, taken in a trial of the OX40 agonist ivuxolimab. For the CDR3, the DNA is TGTGCCAGCAGTGAACGCGGGGACACTGAAGCTTTCTTT. Its translation is CASSERGDTEAFF.